What follows are 10 T cell receptor beta chains derived from one specimen sequenced in a study of blood T cell repertoires in COVID-19. Clones were sequenced by immunoSEQ multiplex PCR, and TCRdb holds only the in-frame ones, with some missing. The sample carries some 170,000 clones, over 80% recorded once. Sequences were obtained from peripheral blood. The receptors come from a woman aged 80 or older with active or convalescent COVID-19.

This clone was seen repeatedly, ten times or more. The chain recombines TRBV18 with TRBJ2-7, with TRBD1 matching 7 bases. V shed 1 base, J shed 7 bases, and the junction held 7 bases outside the gene matches. The CDR3 runs 14 residues. Per the germline V gene, CDR1 is KGHSH and CDR2 is LQKENI. The CDR3 DNA sequence: TGTGCCAGCTCACCACTTGGACAGGTGCTTGAGCAGTACTTC. The encoded protein is CASSPLGQVLEQYF.

This sequence joins TRBV7-2 and TRBJ2-3; 10 bases fit TRBD2. The CDR3 consists of 15 residues. Germline CDR1 and CDR2: SGHTA and FQGNSA. V was clipped by 1 base and J by 3 bases; unmatched bases: 1. CDR3 sequence (DNA): TGTGCCAGCAGCTTAGTGGGACTAGCGACAGATACGCAGTATTTT. This sequence encodes CASSLVGLATDTQYF.

The genes are TRBV6-5 and TRBJ1-2; 7 nucleotides line up with TRBD1. This CDR3 comprises 12 residues. Trimming took 5 bases from V and 7 from J; bases not matched to a gene: 4. The germline V gene has CDR1 MNHEY and CDR2 SVGAGI. CDR3 nucleotides: TGTGCCAGCAGTCAAAACAGGGGTGGCTACACCTTC. It yields the protein CASSQNRGGYTF.

The gene calls are TRBV11-2 and TRBJ1-5, with no clear D. Germline CDR1 reads SGHAT; CDR2 reads FQNNGV. This CDR3 has 16 residues. Between the trimmed V and J ends, which lost 5 bases and 0 bases, there was a span of 14 bases. Here the CDR3 DNA reads TGTGCCAGCAGCCCTAGCCTTTTCTATAGCAATCAGCCCCAGCATTTT. Translating gives CASSPSLFYSNQPQHF.

This clone was detected once. DNA of the CDR3: TGCAGTGCTAGTGGGGGACAGGGGGGTTCAGGCTACACCTTC. Residues: CSASGGQGGSGYTF. This chain joins TRBV20-1 and TRBJ1-2, with 11 bases fitting TRBD1. The junction had 8 bases not matched to a gene; V was cut back by 3 bases and J by 8 bases. CDR1 is DFQATT, CDR2 SNEGSKA, per germline (reference sequence). This CDR3 comprises 14 residues.

This sequence joins TRBV5-6 and TRBJ1-3, with D uncertain. The CDR3 spans 14 residues. V shed 4 bases and J shed 0 bases, with 8 bases lying between them. Germline V gives CDR1 SGHDT, CDR2 YYEEEE. The CDR3 loop reads CASSGEYSGNTIYF. The CDR3 DNA is TGTGCCAGCAGCGGGGAGTACTCTGGAAACACCATATATTTT.

V and J are TRBV4-3 and TRBJ1-6; 9 bases are a match to TRBD1. This CDR3 comprises 17 residues. The ends lost 1 base at V and 5 bases at J; junction bases unmatched: 6. CDR1 LGHNA and CDR2 YSLEER come from the germline V gene. CDR3 residues: CASSQAGTGLNNSPLHF. The CDR3 coding sequence is TGCGCCAGCAGCCAAGCCGGGACAGGGCTAAATAATTCACCCCTCCACTTT.

This chain's CDR3 is CASSQDSGGRSYGYTF. As DNA, the CDR3 is TGCGCCAGCAGCCAAGATTCGGGGGGGCGCAGTTATGGCTACACCTTC. The chain employs TRBV4-1 and TRBJ1-2; maybe TRBD1 (6 bases). The CDR3 totals 16 residues. Germline V gene sequence: CDR1 MGHRA, CDR2 YSYEKL. The ends were cut back, 0 bases at V and 5 bases at J, with 16 bases in the middle.

V gene TRBV5-8 combines with J gene TRBJ1-3; 7 bases match TRBD1. This CDR3 spans 15 amino acids. Per the germline V gene, CDR1 is SGHTS and CDR2 is YDEGEE. Trimming cost V 4 bases and J 0 bases; bases outside gene matches: 4. CDR3 nucleotide sequence: TGTGCCAGCAGCAGGGGGGACAGCTCTGGAAACACCATATATTTT. Protein product: CASSRGDSSGNTIYF.

The chain links TRBV14 to TRBJ1-4, with 7 positions matching TRBD1. CDR3 size: 15 residues. After removal of 4 bases from V and 6 bases from J, the junction contained 8 bases not matched to a gene. Per germline, CDR1 SGHDN and CDR2 FVKESK. The CDR3 nucleotides read TGTGCCAGCAGCCCTTCCCGGGACAGTTATGAAAAACTGTTTTTT. Translated: CASSPSRDSYEKLFF.